Following are 2 T cell receptor beta chains from one sample sequenced in a study of shared clonotypes between healthy human individuals. The assay was immunoSEQ multiplex PCR, and TCRdb's table has in-frame clones only and misses some. The data hold around 530,000 clones, with around 78% observed a single time. Sequencing was done on a sample of PBMCs. The receptors derive from a woman aged 40 to 50 in good health. Some clones in this sample may be carry-over from other donors' samples.

As concerns this clone: No conserved phenylalanine or tryptophan is present at the end of the CDR3, so a read error is the likely explanation. The DNA is left out, because the CDR3 cannot be placed on it with certainty; the CDR3 is given as TCRdb lists it. The CDR3 protein is CASSLAGHA. V and J are TRBV5-1 and TRBJ2-3. The CDR3 is made up of 9 amino acids, end residues included. Germline CDR1 SGHRS, CDR2 YFSETQ.

The chain is built from TRBV29-1 and TRBJ2-7; D uncertain. Germline V gene sequence: CDR1 SQVTM, CDR2 ANQGSEA. The CDR3 runs to 14 residues. V lost 5 bases and J 0 bases, leaving 14 bases between the germline ends. CDR3 loop: CSVISSKSSYEQYF. DNA for the CDR3: TGCAGCGTTATATCATCTAAGAGCTCCTACGAGCAGTACTTC.